Listed below are T cell receptor beta chains from one sample, sequenced in a study of blood T cell repertoires in COVID-19. Using immunoSEQ multiplex PCR, the repertoire was profiled, and TCRdb retains in-frame clones only, with some absent. The sample yields roughly 150,000 clones, roughly nine tenths seen once. Sequencing was carried out using peripheral blood. The source is a man between 60 and 75 years old with acute or convalescent COVID-19. CDR3s include the opening cysteine and the closing phenylalanine or tryptophan. Fields, in order: D gene, clone size, V gene, J gene, CDR3 DNA, CDR3 protein. D genes are given only for firm matches. Where a row states a size, it is once, few, many or the class of an expanded clone; other rows omit it.

>NA|NA|TRBV29-1|TRBJ1-4
TGCAGCGTTGACGGGGGAGAAAAACTGTTTTTT
CSVDGGEKLFF
>NA|NA|TRBV18|TRBJ2-3
TGTGCCAGCTCACCAGAGCACGGCACAGATACGCAGTATTTT
CASSPEHGTDTQYF
>NA|NA|TRBV10-3|TRBJ1-5
TGTGCCATCAGCGAAACAGGACCGGATCAGCCCCAGCATTTT
CAISETGPDQPQHF
>TRBD2|NA|TRBV7-6|TRBJ2-3
TGTGCCAGCAGTCCTCGGGGAGGGGACGGCACAGATACGCAGTATTTT
CASSPRGGDGTDTQYF
>NA|NA|TRBV7-9|TRBJ1-2
TGTGCCGGTAGGGGTCGTGATCATGGCTACACCTTC
CAGRGRDHGYTF
>TRBD1|NA|TRBV11-2|TRBJ2-7
TGTGCCAGCACCAGAAACAGGGGTAGCTCCTACGAGCAGTACTTC
CASTRNRGSSYEQYF
>TRBD1|NA|TRBV6-6|TRBJ2-7
TGTGCCAGCAGTTCTACAGGGGCTACATCCTACGAGCAGTACTTC
CASSSTGATSYEQYF
>NA|NA|TRBV19|TRBJ2-7
TGTGCCAGTAGGCCAGCGGCTAGCTCCTACGAGCAGTACTTC
CASRPAASSYEQYF
>NA|once|TRBV12-5|TRBJ2-5
TGTGCTAGTGCCCCCACAGAAAACACTCAAGAGACCCAGTACTTC
CASAPTENTQETQYF
>TRBD1|few|TRBV2|TRBJ2-1
TGTGCCAGCAGCGAAGGGACAGTCTCCTACAATGAGCAGTTCTTC
CASSEGTVSYNEQFF
>TRBD2|NA|TRBV4-2|TRBJ2-3
TGTGCCAGCAGCCAAGTGTCCGGGGACTACCGCACAGATACGCAGTATTTT
CASSQVSGDYRTDTQYF
>TRBD1|once|TRBV4-1|TRBJ1-2
TGCGCCAGCAGCCAGGGACAGGGGGATGGCTACACCTTC
CASSQGQGDGYTF
>TRBD1|NA|TRBV18|TRBJ2-5
TGTGCCAGCTCACGGGACCGACAGGGGGCCGAGGAGACCCAGTACTTC
CASSRDRQGAEETQYF
>NA|NA|TRBV5-5|TRBJ1-2
TGTGCCAGCAGTCGCCAGATTGCCTATGGCTACACCTTC
CASSRQIAYGYTF
>TRBD1|NA|TRBV6-2/TRBV6-3|TRBJ2-3
TGTGCCAGCAGCTCATTGACAGGGCTCACAGATACGCAGTATTTT
CASSSLTGLTDTQYF
>TRBD1|NA|TRBV4-1|TRBJ1-2
TGCGCCAGCAGCCAAGCCCAGAGGGGGCATGGCTACACCTTC
CASSQAQRGHGYTF
>TRBD2|NA|TRBV5-4|TRBJ2-2
TGTGCCAGCAGCCCCGGGGGGGCTGGCACCGGGGAGCTGTTTTTT
CASSPGGAGTGELFF
>NA|NA|TRBV1|TRBJ2-3
TGCACCAGCAGCCAGAATGTGCGGGGGTGGAGAGATACGCAGTATTTT
CTSSQNVRGWRDTQYF
>NA|NA|TRBV5-1|TRBJ1-5
TGCGCCAGTTCCGCAGGGGTAGGGAGCAGCAATCAGCCCCAGCATTTT
CASSAGVGSSNQPQHF
>NA|NA|TRBV7-9|TRBJ1-2
TGTGCCAGCAGTCCACCTCCCACGACAATTTTAAACTATGGCTACACCTTC
CASSPPPTTILNYGYTF
>TRBD1|many|TRBV2|TRBJ1-2
TGTGCCAGCAGTGAAGAGGACAGGACTAACTATGGCTACACCTTC
CASSEEDRTNYGYTF
>NA|NA|TRBV18|TRBJ1-6
TGTGCCAGCTCACCACAACAAAATAATTCACCCCTCCACTTT
CASSPQQNNSPLHF
>TRBD1|once|TRBV5-1|TRBJ1-2
TGCGCCAGCAGCGCAGGGACAGGGCTCTTCGGCTACACCTTC
CASSAGTGLFGYTF
>TRBD2|NA|TRBV15|TRBJ2-3
TGTGCCACCGCTCTAGCGGGGGGATCAGATACGCAGTATTTT
CATALAGGSDTQYF
>TRBD1|few|TRBV18|TRBJ1-5
TGTGCCAGCTCACCGGGACAGGGGGCAAATCAGCCCCAGCATTTT
CASSPGQGANQPQHF
>NA|NA|TRBV5-4|TRBJ2-2
TGTGCCAGCAGCTTGTATAGCGTACGCGGCACCGGGGAGCTGTTTTTT
CASSLYSVRGTGELFF
>NA|NA|TRBV7-9|TRBJ2-7
TGTGCCAGCAGCAAAGGAAGCGGATACGAGCAGTACTTC
CASSKGSGYEQYF
>TRBD1|once|TRBV24-1|TRBJ2-7
TGTGCCACCAGTGCAAGCCTCGGGACAGGTGGTAACGAGCAGTACTTC
CATSASLGTGGNEQYF
>TRBD1|NA|TRBV7-2|TRBJ2-1
TGTGCCAGCAGCTTGGGACAGGGGATCTACAATGAGCAGTTCTTC
CASSLGQGIYNEQFF
>TRBD2|NA|TRBV3-1/TRBV3-2|TRBJ2-2
TGTGCCAGCGCTATACGGGGGGGGGCCACCACCGGGGAGCTGTTTTTT
CASAIRGGATTGELFF
>TRBD1|NA|TRBV30|TRBJ1-4
TGTGCCTGGAGTATTAGGACAGGGGTATATGAAAAACTGTTTTTT
CAWSIRTGVYEKLFF
>NA|NA|TRBV7-9|TRBJ2-7
TGTGCCAGCAGCTTATTTTACAGATCCTACGAGCAGTACTTC
CASSLFYRSYEQYF
>NA|NA|TRBV5-1|TRBJ1-1
TGCGCCAGCAGCTGGGGGGGTGACGGCACTGAAGCTTTCTTT
CASSWGGDGTEAFF
>TRBD1|NA|TRBV30|TRBJ2-3
TGTGCCTGGAGTGAGACAGGGGGGGCAGATACGCAGTATTTT
CAWSETGGADTQYF